These 6 T cell receptor beta chains came from one sample sequenced in a study of CD4+ T cells in melanoma. The repertoire was sequenced with immunoSEQ multiplex PCR; TCRdb's copy has only in-frame clones and lacks some. This table has 11,000 or so clones, about 70% appearing once. The sample comprised cells from a culture (not recorded whether cultured in vitro). The receptors come from a human donor with melanoma.

The chain has TRBV19 and TRBJ2-7, with 8 bases lining up with TRBD1. The CDR3 contains 16 residues. V lost 3 bases to trimming and J lost 2 bases; unmatched junction nucleotides: 9. Germline CDR1 and CDR2: LNHDA and SQIVND (reference sequence). CDR3 sequence (DNA): TGTGCCAGTAGTATTGGGGGGACAGGAGGCGCCTACGAGCAGTACTTC. The encoded protein is CASSIGGTGGAYEQYF.

This clone was recorded a few times. V usage is TRBV7-9 and J usage is TRBJ2-1, with 13 bases that match TRBD2. The length of the CDR3 is 15 residues. Germline CDR1 and CDR2: SEHNR and FQNEAQ (reference sequence). Trimming took 5 bases from V and 14 from J; bases not matched to a gene: 12. CDR3: CASSLTGTSGAKEFF. CDR3 in DNA: TGTGCCAGCAGCCTAACCGGGACTAGCGGGGCTAAGGAGTTCTTC.

This clone counts as medium-sized (0.01 to 0.1%). This chain connects TRBV23-1 to TRBJ2-2, with 8 bases that match TRBD2. TRBV23-1 belongs to the ORF category, with a function that is uncertain. The CDR3 has 19 amino acids. Trimming cost V 5 bases and J 1 base; bases outside gene matches: 15. The CDR3 nucleotides read TGCGCCAGCAGTAAGGGTTGCAGGGCGGGGGGTGAGAACACCGGGGAGCTGTTTTTT. Translating gives CASSKGCRAGGENTGELFF.

The chain combines TRBV7-3 with TRBJ1-2, with 7 bases matching TRBD1. CDR3 length: 17 residues. V was clipped by 0 bases and J by 8 bases; unmatched bases: 15. CDR1 and CDR2 from the germline V gene are SGHTA and FQGTGA. CDR3 DNA sequence: TGTGCCAGCAGCTTAACTTCCCCGCAAACGCAGGGGGTAGGCTACACCTTC. Translating it yields CASSLTSPQTQGVGYTF.

The chain has TRBV9 and TRBJ1-4; D might be TRBD1 (5 bases). With 4 bases removed from V and 12 bases from J, the gap between germline ends came to 13 bases. Germline V gene sequence: CDR1 SGDLS, CDR2 YYNGEE. The CDR3 is 12 amino acids. CDR3 sequence (DNA): TGTGCCAGCAGCCGTACGAGAGGGGAACTGTTTTTT. Its translation: CASSRTRGELFF.

This chain connects TRBV7-2 to TRBJ1-4, with D hard to call. Trimming pared 2 bases from V and 1 base from J, leaving 8 bases between. CDR3 size: 15 residues. Germline CDR1 is SGHTA and CDR2 is FQGNSA. This CDR3 reads CASSLQPGTNEKLFF. The DNA for the CDR3 is TGTGCCAGCAGCTTACAGCCCGGAACTAATGAAAAACTGTTTTTT. Full variable domain (missing parts from reference TRBV7-2 and TRBJ1-4): GAGVSQSPSNKVTEKGKDVELRCDPISGHTALYWYRQSLGQGLEFLIYFQGNSAPDKSGLPSDRFSAERTGGSVSTLTIQRTQQEDSAVYLCASSLQPGTNEKLFFGSGTQLSVL.